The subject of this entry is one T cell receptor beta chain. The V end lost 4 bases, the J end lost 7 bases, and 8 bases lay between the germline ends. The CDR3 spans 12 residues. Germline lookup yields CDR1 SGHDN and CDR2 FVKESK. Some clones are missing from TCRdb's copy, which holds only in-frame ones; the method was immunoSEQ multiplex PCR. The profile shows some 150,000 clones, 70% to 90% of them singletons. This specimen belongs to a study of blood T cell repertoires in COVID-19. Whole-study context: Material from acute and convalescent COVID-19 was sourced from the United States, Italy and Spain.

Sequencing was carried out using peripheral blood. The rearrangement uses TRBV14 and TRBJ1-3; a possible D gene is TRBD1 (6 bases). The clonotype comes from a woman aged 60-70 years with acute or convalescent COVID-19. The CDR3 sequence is CASSPQGNTIYF. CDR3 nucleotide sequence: TGTGCCAGCAGCCCGCAGGGGAACACCATATATTTT.